This is a list of T cell receptor beta chains from one sample in a study of CD8+ T cells in alopecia areata. Clones were sequenced by immunoSEQ multiplex PCR, and TCRdb holds only the in-frame ones, with some missing. The repertoire has about 200,000 clones, more than 50% of them found once; the top ten carry under 5%. The sample comprised CD8+ T cells sorted from blood. The origin of the receptors is a human donor in good health. The CDR3 runs from the conserved cysteine through the conserved F or W. The D gene is left open where the match is weak. Size is omitted from some rows. Given values are once, few, many or a class for expanded clones.

clone_size	v_call	j_call	d_call	cdr3_nt	cdr3_aa
-	TRBV19	TRBJ1-4	-	TGTGCCAGTAGTATCACTGCAACTAATGAAAAACTGTTTTTT	CASSITATNEKLFF
-	TRBV27	TRBJ2-5	TRBD2	TGTGCCAGCAGGGCCACTAGCGGGGGGCAAGAGACCCAGTACTTC	CASRATSGGQETQYF
-	TRBV5-6	TRBJ2-3	-	TGTGCCAGCAACCCGTCCCCTGGGACAGATACGCAGTATTTT	CASNPSPGTDTQYF
few	TRBV6-5	TRBJ1-2	-	TGTGCCAGCAGTTACGAGGGCCCAAACTATGGCTACACCTTC	CASSYEGPNYGYTF
-	TRBV4-1	TRBJ2-3	-	TGCGCCAGCACCGCTGAGGGGACCCGCACAGATACGCAGTATTTT	CASTAEGTRTDTQYF
-	TRBV7-9	TRBJ2-7	-	TGTGCCAGCACCGGGGACGGCCCCTACGAGCAGTACTTC	CASTGDGPYEQYF
-	TRBV30	TRBJ2-5	-	TGTGCCTGGAGTGGGGGCTCGAGTCTTCAAGAGACCCAGTACTTC	CAWSGGSSLQETQYF
-	TRBV27	TRBJ2-5	TRBD2	TGTGCCAGCAGTTTATTAGCGGGGGTCAAAGAGACCCAGTACTTC	CASSLLAGVKETQYF
-	TRBV5-1	TRBJ2-1	TRBD2	TGCGCCAGCAGCCAAACAACTAGCGGGGGGTTCTACAATGAGCAGTTCTTC	CASSQTTSGGFYNEQFF
-	TRBV7-8	TRBJ2-7	TRBD1	TGTGCCAGCAGCTTACACAGGGGGAGCTCCTACGAGCAGTACTTC	CASSLHRGSSYEQYF
-	TRBV18	TRBJ2-1	-	TGTGCCAGCTCACCACCGGCGGGGGCAGGCTACAATGAGCAGTTCTTC	CASSPPAGAGYNEQFF
few	TRBV11-2	TRBJ2-5	-	TGTGCCAGCAGCTTAGGGTGGGGCTGGGAGACCCAGTACTTC	CASSLGWGWETQYF
once	TRBV4-1	TRBJ1-1	-	TGCGCCAGCAGCCAAGAATTCAGGGCCTTTTTCTTT	CASSQEFRAFFF
-	TRBV13	TRBJ2-4	-	TGTGCCAGCAGCTTAAGAACTGGGCAGGCCAAAAACATTCAGTACTTC	CASSLRTGQAKNIQYF
-	TRBV9	TRBJ2-5	-	TGTGCCAGCAGCGTAGATGGGGGTTGGGAGACCCAGTACTTC	CASSVDGGWETQYF
-	TRBV30	TRBJ2-2	TRBD2	TGTGCCTGGAGTGCACTTGCGGGGGGATACACCGGGGAGCTGTTTTTT	CAWSALAGGYTGELFF
-	TRBV29-1	TRBJ2-1	TRBD2	TGCAGCGTTGAAGTCACAGGGCTGTACGCGGGGGGGCCTATTGAGCAGTTCTTC	CSVEVTGLYAGGPIEQFF
-	TRBV9	TRBJ2-7	TRBD2	TGTGCCAGCAGCGTAGATCGCGGGGGTGGCTACGAGCAGTACTTC	CASSVDRGGGYEQYF
-	TRBV5-1	TRBJ2-1	-	TGCGCCAGCAGCTTGCTGAAAGAGGGGAGTGAGCAGTTCTTC	CASSLLKEGSEQFF
-	TRBV10-2	TRBJ1-1	TRBD1	TGCGCCAGCGACACGGGACAGATGAACACTGAAGCTTTCTTT	CASDTGQMNTEAFF